This TCR beta chain was recorded in a study of T-cell memory formation after mild COVID-19. CDR1 is SNHLY, CDR2 FYNNEI, per germline. The CDR3 has 13 residues. The V gene lost 8 bases and the J gene lost 2 bases, with 13 bases spanning the gap. MiXCR, applied by TCRdb to the 5' RACE reads, yields one record per CDR3 protein. The sample lists approximately 340,000 distinct CDR3 sequences, about 15% seen once, with around 22% in the top ten. Material: PBMCs or a T cell subset sorted from them (not recorded which). The receptor was isolated from a man aged 18 to 35 who had mild COVID-19 (a few samples of this study predate the infection). Cell type and time point are not known. The chain couples TRBV2 to TRBJ2-7; D call uncertain. This CDR3 reads CASHEWVTYEQYV. CDR3 nucleotides: TGTGCCAGCCATGAGTGGGTGACCTACGAGCAGTACGTC.